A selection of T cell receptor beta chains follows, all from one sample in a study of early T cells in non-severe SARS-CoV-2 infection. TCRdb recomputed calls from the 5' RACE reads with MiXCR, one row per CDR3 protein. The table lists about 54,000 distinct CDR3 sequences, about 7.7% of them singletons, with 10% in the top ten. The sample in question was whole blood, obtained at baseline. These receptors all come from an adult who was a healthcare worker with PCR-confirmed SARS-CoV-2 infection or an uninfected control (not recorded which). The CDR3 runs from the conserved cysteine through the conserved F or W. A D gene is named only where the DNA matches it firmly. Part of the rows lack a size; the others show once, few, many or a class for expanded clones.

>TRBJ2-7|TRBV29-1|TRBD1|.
TGCAGCTTCTGGGGTCAGGGGGCTGGGAGCGAGCAGTACTTC
CSFWGQGAGSEQYF
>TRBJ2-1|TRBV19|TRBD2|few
TGTGCCAGTAGTAGATTGAGGGGACTAGCGGGAGAGGATGAGCAGTTCTTC
CASSRLRGLAGEDEQFF
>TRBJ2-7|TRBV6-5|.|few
TGTGCCAGCAGTTACTCGCGGTCGGGAGCACTCCCCGAGCAGTACTTC
CASSYSRSGALPEQYF
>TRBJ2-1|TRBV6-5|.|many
TGTGCCAGCAGAGTGGACGGATACAATGAGCAGTTCTTC
CASRVDGYNEQFF
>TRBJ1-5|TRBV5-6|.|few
TGTGCCAGCAGCCTTGGGGCCAATCAGCCCCAGCATTTT
CASSLGANQPQHF
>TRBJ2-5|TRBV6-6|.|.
TGTGCCAGCAGTTCGGAGGGAGTGGTAGAGACCCAGTACTTC
CASSSEGVVETQYF
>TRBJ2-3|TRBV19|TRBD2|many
TGTGCCAGTAAAAGGCGGGAGGGGACAGATACGCAGTATTTT
CASKRREGTDTQYF
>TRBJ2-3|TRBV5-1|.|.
TGCGCCAGCAGCTGGAGTGGAGGGGCGACAGATACGCAGTATTTT
CASSWSGGATDTQYF
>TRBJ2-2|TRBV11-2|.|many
TGTGCCAGCAGCTTTACAGACAGGGCAACGGGGGTGAACACCGGGGAGCTGTTTTTT
CASSFTDRATGVNTGELFF
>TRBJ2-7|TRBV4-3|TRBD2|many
TGCGCCAGCAGCCAAGGGGCGGGAGAATCCTACGAGCAGTACTTC
CASSQGAGESYEQYF
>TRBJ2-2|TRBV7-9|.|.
TGTGCCAGCAGCTTATTTCTGACAGAGAACACCGGGGAGCTGTTTTTT
CASSLFLTENTGELFF
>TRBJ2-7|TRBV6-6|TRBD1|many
TGTGCCAGCAGTTACCGGGGACAGGGGTACGAGCAGTACTTC
CASSYRGQGYEQYF
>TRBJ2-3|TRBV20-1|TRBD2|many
TGCAGTGCTCCCCTCTTTGGGACTAGCGTGGGAGATACGCAGTATTTT
CSAPLFGTSVGDTQYF
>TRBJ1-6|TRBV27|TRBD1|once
TGTGCCAGCAGTCTCGGGACAGGTTATAATTCACCCCTCCACTTT
CASSLGTGYNSPLHF
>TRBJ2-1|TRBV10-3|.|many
TGTGCCATCAGCAGGGTTCTAAGCTCCTACAATGAGCAGTTCTTC
CAISRVLSSYNEQFF
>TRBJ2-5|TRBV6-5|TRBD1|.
TGTGCCAGCAGTGGACAGGGGGTGCAAGAGACCCAGTACTTC
CASSGQGVQETQYF
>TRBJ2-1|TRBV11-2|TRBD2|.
TGTGCCAGCAGCTCGGGACTAGCGGGAGGTCGGGAGCAGTTCTTC
CASSSGLAGGREQFF
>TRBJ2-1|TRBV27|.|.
TGTGCCAGCAGTTTAGGGGCTAGCGAGCAGTTCTTC
CASSLGASEQFF
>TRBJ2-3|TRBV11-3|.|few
TGTGCCAGCAGCTTAGCCCCCACGAGCACAGATACGCAGTATTTT
CASSLAPTSTDTQYF
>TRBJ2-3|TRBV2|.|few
TGTGCCAGCAGTGAAAATGCGGGATCCACAGATACGCAGTATTTT
CASSENAGSTDTQYF
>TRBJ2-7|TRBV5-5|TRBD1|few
TGTGCCAGCACCTGGGGACAGGGGGCTTACGAGCAGTACTTC
CASTWGQGAYEQYF
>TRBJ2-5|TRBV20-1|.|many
TGCAGTGCTACTCGGACAGCCCAAGAGACCCAGTACTTC
CSATRTAQETQYF
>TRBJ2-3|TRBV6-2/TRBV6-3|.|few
TGTGCCAGCAGTTATCTTGGGTCTGTCGGGCGAAGCACAGATACGCAGTATTTT
CASSYLGSVGRSTDTQYF
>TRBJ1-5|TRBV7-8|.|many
TGTGCCAGCAGCTTAGGACAGGAGAGCAATCAGCCCCAGCATTTT
CASSLGQESNQPQHF
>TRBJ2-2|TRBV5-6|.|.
TGTGCCAGCAGCTTGGATCTTCGGGGGACCGGGGAGCTGTTTTTT
CASSLDLRGTGELFF
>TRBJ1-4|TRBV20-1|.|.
TGCAGTGCTAGAACCAGGAATGAAAAACTGTTTTTT
CSARTRNEKLFF
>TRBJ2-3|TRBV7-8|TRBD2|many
TGTGCCAGCAGCTTACCTTTTGAGCGGGGACCGGCCGATACGCAGTATTTT
CASSLPFERGPADTQYF
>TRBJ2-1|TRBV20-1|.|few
TGCGGGATGACAGGTTACAATGAGCAGTTCTTC
CGMTGYNEQFF
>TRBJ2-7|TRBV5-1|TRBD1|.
TGCGCCAGCAGCTTGGGGGACAGACCGTGGGAGCAGTACTTC
CASSLGDRPWEQYF
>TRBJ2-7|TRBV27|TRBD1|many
TGTGCCAGCAGAAGGGACAGACCCTACGAGCAGTACTTC
CASRRDRPYEQYF
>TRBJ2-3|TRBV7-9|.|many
TGTGCCAGCAGCTTAGAGGGCCCAGATACGCAGTATTTT
CASSLEGPDTQYF
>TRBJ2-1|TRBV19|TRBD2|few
TGTGCCAGTATCGGGGGAGGGAGTGAGCAGTTCTTC
CASIGGGSEQFF
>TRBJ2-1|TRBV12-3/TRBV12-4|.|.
TGTGCCAGCAGACGAGCGGTAAGCTCCTACAATGAGCAGTTCTTC
CASRRAVSSYNEQFF
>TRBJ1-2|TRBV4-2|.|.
TGTGCCAGCAGCCAAGAGGGGTATGGCTACACCTTC
CASSQEGYGYTF
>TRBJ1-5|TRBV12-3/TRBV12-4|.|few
TGTGCCAGCAGTTCCACCGGGACAAATTTCCAGCCCCAGCATTTT
CASSSTGTNFQPQHF
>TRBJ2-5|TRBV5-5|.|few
TGTGCCAGCAGCTTGGTTTGGCAAGAGACCCAGTACTTC
CASSLVWQETQYF
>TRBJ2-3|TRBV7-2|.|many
TGTGCCAGCAGCTTAAGGGTCAGGCGGACAGATACGCAGTATTTT
CASSLRVRRTDTQYF
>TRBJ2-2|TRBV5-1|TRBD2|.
TGCGCCAGCAGCTTGTCGGGAGGAAGAACCGGGGAGCTGTTTTTT
CASSLSGGRTGELFF
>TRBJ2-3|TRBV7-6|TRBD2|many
TGTGCCAGCAGCCTCGCGACTAGCGGGATCACAGATACGCAGTATTTT
CASSLATSGITDTQYF
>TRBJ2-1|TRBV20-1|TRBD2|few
TGCAGTGCTACCGGGACTAGCGGGAGGGCCCTGGGAGTCAATGAGCAGTTCTTC
CSATGTSGRALGVNEQFF
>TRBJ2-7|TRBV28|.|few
TGTGCCACTAATTGGGCGGACCTTAGCTACGAGCAGTACTTC
CATNWADLSYEQYF
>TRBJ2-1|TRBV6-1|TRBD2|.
TGTGCCAGCAGCTTCGGGACTAGCGGGAGTCACAATGAGCAGTTCTTC
CASSFGTSGSHNEQFF
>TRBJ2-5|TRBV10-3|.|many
TGTGCCATCAGTGATTTGACCCCAGAGACCCAGTACTTC
CAISDLTPETQYF
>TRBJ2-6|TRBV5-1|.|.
TGCGCCAGCAGCGCCAACCCTGGGGCCAACGTCCTGACTTTC
CASSANPGANVLTF
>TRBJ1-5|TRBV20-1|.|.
TGCAGTGCTAGAGACTCCGGGCCCCCGAATCAGCCCCAGCATTTT
CSARDSGPPNQPQHF
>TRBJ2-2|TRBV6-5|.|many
TGTGCCAGCAGTTCCTTTGCCTCGGCCTCCTGGGCCGGGGAGCTGTTTTTT
CASSSFASASWAGELFF
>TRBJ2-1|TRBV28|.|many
TGTGCCAGCAGTCTACCGACAGGGAGGAAGCACAATGAGCAGTTCTTC
CASSLPTGRKHNEQFF
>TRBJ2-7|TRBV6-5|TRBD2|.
TGTGCCAGCACCGCCGGACTAGCGGAGTCCTACGAGCAGTACTTC
CASTAGLAESYEQYF
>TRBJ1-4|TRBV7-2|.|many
TGTGCCAGCAGCCTACAGGGAGTGGGCACTAATGAAAAACTGTTTTTT
CASSLQGVGTNEKLFF
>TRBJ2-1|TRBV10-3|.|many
TGTGCCATCAGTGCTGATTCCTACAATGAGCAGTTCTTC
CAISADSYNEQFF
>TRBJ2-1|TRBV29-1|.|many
TGCAGCGTTGTAGTTACCTACAATGAGCAGTTCTTC
CSVVVTYNEQFF
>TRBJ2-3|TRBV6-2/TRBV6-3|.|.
TGTGCCAGCAACCCCAGGGGAACCACAGATACGCAGTATTTT
CASNPRGTTDTQYF